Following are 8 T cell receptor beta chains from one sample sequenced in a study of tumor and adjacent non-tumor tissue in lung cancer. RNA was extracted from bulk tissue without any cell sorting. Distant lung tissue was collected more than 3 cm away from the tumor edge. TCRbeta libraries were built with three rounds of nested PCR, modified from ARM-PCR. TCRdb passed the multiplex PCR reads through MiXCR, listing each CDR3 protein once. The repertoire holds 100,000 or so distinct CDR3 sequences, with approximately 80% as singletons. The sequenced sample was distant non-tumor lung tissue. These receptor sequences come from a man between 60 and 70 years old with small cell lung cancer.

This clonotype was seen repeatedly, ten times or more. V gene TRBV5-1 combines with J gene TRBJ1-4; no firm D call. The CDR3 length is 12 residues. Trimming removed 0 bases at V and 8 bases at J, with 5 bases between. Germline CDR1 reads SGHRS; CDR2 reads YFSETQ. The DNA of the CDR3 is TGCGCCAGCAGCTTGGACGGGGAAAAACTGTTTTTT. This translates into CASSLDGEKLFF.

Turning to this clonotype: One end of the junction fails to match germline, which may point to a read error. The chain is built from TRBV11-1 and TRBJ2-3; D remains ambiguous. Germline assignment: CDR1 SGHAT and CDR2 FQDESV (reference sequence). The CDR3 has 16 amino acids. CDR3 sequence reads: CASRLGVGSITDTQYF. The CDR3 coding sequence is TGTGCCAGCAGATTAGGCGTGGGATCTATCACAGATACACAGTATTTT.

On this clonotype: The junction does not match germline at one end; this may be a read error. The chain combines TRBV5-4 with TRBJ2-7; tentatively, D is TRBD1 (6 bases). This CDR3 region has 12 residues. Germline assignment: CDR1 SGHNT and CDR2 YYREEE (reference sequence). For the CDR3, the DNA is TGTGCCAGCAATATGGACAGCTACGGGCAGTACTTC. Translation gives CASNMDSYGQYF.

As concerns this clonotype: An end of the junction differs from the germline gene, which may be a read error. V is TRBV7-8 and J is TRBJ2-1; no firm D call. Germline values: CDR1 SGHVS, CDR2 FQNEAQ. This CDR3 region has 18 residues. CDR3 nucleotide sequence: TGTGCCAGCAACTCACTACGTTCTCTAGGGATCTCCTACAATGAGCGGTTCTTC. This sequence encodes CASNSLRSLGISYNERFF.

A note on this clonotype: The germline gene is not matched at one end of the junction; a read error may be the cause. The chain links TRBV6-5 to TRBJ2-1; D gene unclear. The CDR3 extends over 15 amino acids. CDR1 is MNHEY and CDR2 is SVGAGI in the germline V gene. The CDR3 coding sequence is TGTGACAGCTGGCTTCGTATTTACTCCTACAATGAGCAGTTCTTC. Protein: CDSWLRIYSYNEQFF.

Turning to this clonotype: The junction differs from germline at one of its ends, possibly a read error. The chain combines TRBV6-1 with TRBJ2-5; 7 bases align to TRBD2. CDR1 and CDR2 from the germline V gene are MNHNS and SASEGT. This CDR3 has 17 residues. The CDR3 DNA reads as TGTGCCAGTAGTGAGAGTCCCGGGACTAAAATGTCTGAGACCCAGTACTTC. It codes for CASSESPGTKMSETQYF.

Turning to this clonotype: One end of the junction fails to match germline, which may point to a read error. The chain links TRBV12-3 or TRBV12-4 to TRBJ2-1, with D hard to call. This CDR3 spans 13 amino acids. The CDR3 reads CVSSLGLYDEQFF. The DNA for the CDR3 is TGTGTCAGCAGTTTAGGTCTCTACGATGAGCAGTTCTTC.

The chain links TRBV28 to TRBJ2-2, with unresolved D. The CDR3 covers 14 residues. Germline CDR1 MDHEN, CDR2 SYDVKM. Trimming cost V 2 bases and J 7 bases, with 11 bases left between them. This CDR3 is CASSLEPRSGELFF. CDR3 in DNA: TGTGCCAGCAGTTTAGAACCCAGGAGCGGGGAGCTGTTTTTT.